This entry lists 23 T cell receptor beta chains sequenced from one sample in a study of T cells after yellow fever vaccination. TCRdb ran MiXCR on the 5' RACE reads and lists one entry per CDR3 protein. The sample includes 110,000 to 150,000 distinct CDR3 sequences, about 7% of them seen just once. The specimen comprised CD4+ T cells sorted from PBMCs, sampled 10 days after the yellow fever booster vaccination. The receptors were sampled from a man aged 25 to 40 who received the YFV17D yellow fever vaccine.

This clonotype was counted between two and nine times. The J gene is TRBJ2-6, the V gene TRBV18; no clear D gene. The germline V gene encodes CDR1 KGHSH and CDR2 LQKENI. V shed 3 bases and J shed 0 bases, with 6 bases lying between them. This CDR3 comprises 15 residues. The CDR3 sequence: CASSPGRSGANVLTF. The CDR3 DNA follows: TGTGCCAGCTCACCGGGTCGCTCTGGGGCCAACGTCCTGACTTTC. The full variable domain, its missing parts supplied by reference TRBV18 and TRBJ2-6, is NAGVMQNPRHLVRRRGQEARLRCSPMKGHSHVYWYRQLPEEGLKFMVYLQKENIIDESGMPKERFSAEFPKEGPSILRIQQVVRGDSAAYFCASSPGRSGANVLTFGAGSRLTVL.

This clonotype was counted many times. The gene calls are TRBV12-3 or TRBV12-4 and TRBJ2-3; possible D gene TRBD2, 7 bases. V dropped 4 bases and J dropped 7 bases, with 21 bases sitting between them. CDR3 length equals 16 residues. CDR3 in amino acids: CASSSIGGGPLHTQYF. CDR3 nucleotide sequence: TGTGCCAGCAGTTCTATAGGGGGAGGGCCGCTCCATACGCAGTATTTT.

Many counts were recorded for this clonotype. The V and J genes are TRBV20-1 and TRBJ2-5; D is perhaps TRBD1 or TRBD2 (5 bases each). The CDR3 totals 14 residues. Germline lookup yields CDR1 DFQATT and CDR2 SNEGSKA (reference sequence). Trimming took 2 bases from V and 2 from J, leaving 12 bases between them. CDR3 in DNA: TGCAGTGCTAGACCCGGGACCCGACAAGAGACCCAGTACTTC. Its translation: CSARPGTRQETQYF.

This clonotype was counted at least ten times. J is TRBJ2-7 and V is TRBV12-3 or TRBV12-4; 10 positions match TRBD2. V was pared by 6 bases and J by 4 bases, with 6 bases of the junction left unmatched. CDR3 length: 14 residues. The CDR3 here is CASSPAGGPYEQYF. The CDR3 coding sequence is TGTGCCAGCAGCCCAGCGGGAGGGCCTTACGAGCAGTACTTC.

This clonotype was picked up many times. The chain couples TRBV20-1 to TRBJ2-1, with 16 positions matching TRBD2. From germline, CDR1 is DFQATT and CDR2 SNEGSKA (reference sequence). The CDR3 runs to 16 residues. CDR3 region: CIPGTSGRGSYNEQFF. The CDR3 coding sequence is TGCATTCCCGGGACTAGCGGGAGGGGATCCTACAATGAGCAGTTCTTC.

The rearrangement uses TRBV18 and TRBJ2-5; D unclear. V lost 2 bases to trimming and J lost 4 bases, with 2 bases between them. CDR1 and CDR2 (germline): KGHSH, LQKENI. The CDR3 consists of 11 residues. CDR3 in amino acids: CASSPTETQYF. The CDR3 nucleotides read TGTGCCAGCTCACCAACAGAGACCCAGTACTTC.

The gene calls are TRBV10-1 and TRBJ2-7; TRBD1 matches 9 bases. The CDR3 spans 13 residues. V was clipped by 6 bases and J by 6 bases; unmatched bases: 6. Germline lookup yields CDR1 WNHNN and CDR2 SYGVQD (reference sequence). This CDR3 reads CASRPGQGLEQYF. Here the CDR3 DNA reads TGCGCCAGCAGACCGGGACAGGGTCTCGAGCAGTACTTC.

In this sample, this clonotype turned up many times. The chain combines TRBV7-2 with TRBJ2-6; the D is unclear. The germline CDR1 and CDR2 sequences are SGHTA and FQGNSA. The V gene lost 5 bases and the J gene lost 6 bases, with 11 bases spanning the gap. CDR3 length: 14 residues. In DNA, the CDR3 is TGTGCCAGCAGCAACGCTTACGAGGCCAACGTCCTGACTTTC. Its translation: CASSNAYEANVLTF.

As regards this clonotype: One base away lies a much larger clone, so this may be a sequencing read error. The chain is built from TRBV20-1 and TRBJ1-5; weak D call: TRBD1 (6 bases). Per the germline V gene, CDR1 is DFQATT and CDR2 is SNEGSKA (reference sequence). The length of the CDR3 is 14 residues. Trimming cost V 5 bases and J 1 base, with 12 bases left between them. Written as DNA, the CDR3 is TGCAGTGCTTACGTGGGGGGCAGCAATCAGCCCCAGCATTTT. This sequence encodes CSAYVGGSNQPQHF.

This clonotype has ten or more counts. The V and J genes are TRBV5-1 and TRBJ1-1, with TRBD1 matching 7 bases. This CDR3 spans 14 amino acids. Germline V lookup: CDR1 SGHRS, CDR2 YFSETQ. Unmatched junction bases numbered 3, after V lost 3 bases and J lost 1 base. CDR3 loop: CASSSGTANTEAFF. CDR3 in DNA: TGCGCCAGCAGCTCCGGGACAGCGAACACTGAAGCTTTCTTT.

The sample holds many counts of this clonotype. The rearrangement joins TRBV20-1 to TRBJ2-7; 16 bases are shared with TRBD2. The trim removed 3 bases at V and 2 bases at J, leaving 10 bases unmatched. The CDR3 loop spans 18 amino acids. The germline gives CDR1 DFQATT, CDR2 SNEGSKA (reference sequence). CDR3 loop: CSARIKPGTSGRAYEQYF. CDR3 nucleotide sequence: TGCAGTGCTAGGATAAAGCCCGGGACTAGCGGGAGGGCCTACGAGCAGTACTTC.

Ten or more counts support this clonotype. This chain joins TRBV12-1 and TRBJ2-1; TRBD2 is the table's D call and was not checked against the DNA. TRBV12-1 is listed as a pseudogene. CDR3 length: 16 residues. CDR3 loop: CASSFITGGSGNEQFF. CDR3 sequence (DNA): TGTGCCAGCAGCTTTATCACGGGAGGGTCGGGCAATGAGCAGTTCTTC.

V usage is TRBV4-3 and J usage is TRBJ2-7, with D possibly being TRBD1 (6 bases). Germline assignment: CDR1 LGHNA and CDR2 YSLEER. The CDR3 totals 15 residues. Trimming left V 4 bases short and J 3 bases short, with 16 bases between. Here the CDR3 reads CASSRFRDTDYEQYF. Written as DNA, the CDR3 is TGCGCCAGCAGCCGATTCCGGGACACCGACTACGAGCAGTACTTC.

The V call is TRBV7-9, the J call TRBJ1-4, with a tentative D call TRBD1 (5 bases). V dropped 5 bases and J dropped 7 bases, with 20 bases sitting between them. Germline V lookup: CDR1 SEHNR, CDR2 FQNEAQ (reference sequence). The CDR3 runs to 16 residues. The CDR3 DNA is TGTGCCAGCAGCCTCGAGGGGACCCCGAGGGCTGAAAAACTGTTTTTT. Protein: CASSLEGTPRAEKLFF.

This clonotype was counted between two and nine times. The chain recombines TRBV4-1 with TRBJ1-2; D possibly corresponds to TRBD1 (5 bases). Germline CDR1 MGHRA, CDR2 YSYEKL. V was clipped by 1 base and J by 8 bases, with 14 bases between them. CDR3 size: 14 residues. Written as DNA, the CDR3 is TGCGCCAGCAGCCAAGCAGGGTACGGGGAGGGCTACACCTTC. Translating it yields CASSQAGYGEGYTF.

This clonotype was seen repeatedly, ten times or more. The rearrangement uses TRBV5-1 and TRBJ2-7; the D is unclear. The V gene's germline CDR1 is SGHRS and CDR2 YFSETQ. With 4 bases removed from V and 4 bases from J, the gap between germline ends came to 15 bases. The CDR3 is 14 residues long. The CDR3 coding sequence is TGCGCCAGCAGCCAACTACTGAATAGTTACGAGCAGTACTTC. As protein: CASSQLLNSYEQYF.

This clonotype was counted at least ten times. The CDR3, as DNA: TGTGCCATCAGCCAGACAGGGGTTAGCTCCTACGAGCAGTACTTC. Its protein is CAISQTGVSSYEQYF. This chain joins TRBV10-3 and TRBJ2-7; 8 bases map to TRBD1. This CDR3 is built from 15 residues. The germline CDR1 and CDR2 sequences are ENHRY and SYGVKD. The J segment lost 0 bases and the V segment lost 6 bases, leaving 7 bases of the junction unmatched.

J is TRBJ2-7 and V is TRBV30; the match to TRBD1 covers 8 bases. The germline CDR1 and CDR2 sequences are GTSNPN and SVGIG (reference sequence). This CDR3 is 13 amino acids long. Unmatched junction bases numbered 8, after V lost 8 bases and J lost 2 bases. The CDR3 spells CARLDRGPYEQYF. The CDR3 DNA sequence: TGTGCCCGCCTCGACAGGGGACCCTACGAGCAGTACTTC.

This clonotype was recorded many times. The chain has TRBV2 and TRBJ1-4; D is uncertain. CDR3 length: 14 amino acids. CDR1 and CDR2 from the germline V gene are SNHLY and FYNNEI. V lost 7 bases to trimming and J lost 0 bases, with 9 bases between them. The CDR3 loop is CASKTQATNEKLFF. The CDR3 coding sequence is TGTGCCAGCAAGACCCAAGCAACTAATGAAAAACTGTTTTTT.

This clonotype was seen just once. A much larger clone is a single base away; this may be a read error. The chain uses TRBV6-5 and TRBJ2-1; D call uncertain. V lost 0 bases to trimming and J lost 4 bases, with 7 bases between them. Germline assignment: CDR1 MNHEY and CDR2 SVGAGI. The CDR3 is made up of 14 amino acids. For the CDR3, the DNA is TGTGCCAGCAGTTACTCTAGCATTTACAATGAGCAGTTCTTC. It yields the protein CASSYSSIYNEQFF.

The sample holds many counts of this clonotype. The chain carries TRBV10-2 and TRBJ2-7; D is undetermined. This CDR3 contains 15 residues. The V end was cut by 2 bases, the J end by 2 bases, with 13 bases between. Germline V gene data show CDR1 as WSHSY and CDR2 as SAAADI. In DNA, the CDR3 is TGCGCCAGCAGTGAGCAGGCAGCTACGACCTACGAGCAGTACTTC. Protein product: CASSEQAATTYEQYF.

This clonotype was seen many times. The chain carries TRBV27 and TRBJ2-1; 10 nucleotides line up with TRBD2. The J segment lost 1 base and the V segment lost 6 bases, leaving 6 bases of the junction unmatched. This CDR3 has 16 residues. Germline loops: CDR1 MNHEY, CDR2 SMNVEV (reference sequence). The CDR3: CASRSSGSVSYNEQFF. The CDR3 nucleotides read TGTGCCAGCAGATCTAGCGGGAGTGTTTCCTACAATGAGCAGTTCTTC.

The genes are TRBV24-1 and TRBJ1-2; a weak D match, TRBD1 (6 bases). This CDR3 has 14 residues. CDR1 is KGHDR, CDR2 SFDVKD, per germline. Trimming took off 5 bases at V and 8 bases at J, with 17 bases between the two ends. The CDR3 is CATSAKQGRGGYTF. CDR3 nucleotides: TGTGCCACCAGTGCAAAACAGGGAAGAGGGGGCTACACCTTC.